This TCR beta chain was recorded in a study of shared clonotypes between healthy human individuals. About the study: Each donor's CD8 memory used one plate, CD8 naive two, each CD4 subset three. General observations from the study: Shared across a few donors were about 4.8% of the naive CD4 clonotypes. Clonotypes which were not shared had lower generation probabilities than clonotypes that all four donors shared.

As regards this clone: Its antigen is not identified.

Participating donors were healthy, HIV-negative adults free of recent acute infections or vaccinations. The method was immunoSEQ multiplex PCR; TCRdb's version includes in-frame clones alone and lacks a portion of them. This table has over a million clones, roughly 95% appearing once. The CDR3 has 13 amino acids. Germline trimming cut 9 bases from V and 0 bases from J; bases unmatched to any gene: 2. Germline assignment: CDR1 KGHSH and CDR2 LQKENI. The sequencing sample was made of naive CD4+ T cells sorted from blood. Sample subset: CD45RA+ positively selected. The chain carries TRBV18 and TRBJ2-1, with 7 bases identical to TRBD2. The origin of this receptor is a man under 40 in good health. The CDR3 loop is CASRLASYNEQFF. In nucleotides, the CDR3 is TGTGCCAGTCGACTAGCCTCCTACAATGAGCAGTTCTTC.